Following are 32 T cell receptor beta chains from one sample sequenced in a study of T cell changes during pregnancy in multiple sclerosis. Produced via immunoSEQ multiplex PCR; TCRdb's table is partial and in-frame only. The sample consists of about 36,000 clones, more than 75% of them appearing once. The starting material was CD4+ T cells from peripheral blood mononuclear cells, obtained in the first trimester of pregnancy. Receptors originate from a female donor with multiple sclerosis, enrolled in a pregnancy study.

The genes are TRBV2 and TRBJ1-2, with 9 positions matching TRBD1. Per germline, CDR1 SNHLY and CDR2 FYNNEI. After removal of 4 bases from V and 2 bases from J, the junction contained 5 bases not matched to a gene. This CDR3 is built from 15 residues. The CDR3 DNA follows: TGTGCCAGCAGTGCAACGACAGGGGGGAACTATGGCTACACCTTC. It codes for CASSATTGGNYGYTF.

The chain recombines TRBV5-1 with TRBJ2-7; D is unclear. With 4 bases removed from V and 6 bases from J, the gap between germline ends came to 20 bases. This CDR3 has 15 residues. Germline V gene data show CDR1 as SGHRS and CDR2 as YFSETQ. CDR3 protein: CASSAEPVPASEQYF. For the CDR3, the DNA is TGCGCCAGCAGCGCGGAACCCGTACCGGCGTCCGAGCAGTACTTC.

The chain joins TRBV5-6 to TRBJ1-6, with 8 positions matching TRBD1. This CDR3 region has 13 residues. V was clipped by 4 bases and J by 15 bases; unmatched bases: 9. Germline V lookup: CDR1 SGHDT, CDR2 YYEEEE. CDR3 DNA: TGTGCCAGCAGCCGGGGGACAGGCTACGACCTCCACTTT. As protein: CASSRGTGYDLHF.

The chain is built from TRBV28 and TRBJ1-1; TRBD1 matches at 8 bases. The V gene's germline CDR1 is MDHEN and CDR2 SYDVKM. The CDR3 spans 13 residues. V lost 5 bases and J lost 7; bases outside the gene matches: 6. DNA of the CDR3: TGTGCCAGCAGTACCTTCAGGGGGCTTGAAGCTTTCTTT. Translated: CASSTFRGLEAFF. Based on the CDR3 plus reference TRBV28 and TRBJ1-1, the full variable domain is DVKVTQSSRYLVKRTGEKVFLECVQDMDHENMFWYRQDPGLGLRLIYFSYDVKMKEKGDIPEGYSVSREKKERFSLILESASTNQTSMYLCASSTFRGLEAFFGQGTRLTVV.

The V gene is TRBV6-6, the J gene TRBJ1-2; TRBD1 might be the D (5 bases). V was pared by 4 bases and J by 4 bases, with 13 bases between. Per the germline V gene, CDR1 is MNHNY and CDR2 is SVGAGI (reference sequence). This CDR3 region has 14 residues. The CDR3 here is CASSSPGRGYGYTF. CDR3 DNA: TGTGCCAGCAGTTCCCCAGGGCGCGGCTATGGCTACACCTTC.

The chain employs TRBV9 and TRBJ1-2, with 7 positions matching TRBD1. The germline V gene has CDR1 SGDLS and CDR2 YYNGEE. Trimming cost V 4 bases and J 9 bases; bases outside gene matches: 18. The CDR3 sequence is 16 residues long. DNA for the CDR3: TGTGCCAGCAGCACAACCGGGACAGCAGGGTATCGGAGCTACACCTTC. Protein: CASSTTGTAGYRSYTF.

The V call is TRBV5-1, the J call TRBJ2-5; D is undetermined. Germline V CDR1 and CDR2: SGHRS, YFSETQ. V lost 0 bases to trimming and J lost 5 bases, with 8 bases between them. The CDR3 extends over 13 amino acids. Here the CDR3 reads CASSLAPLETQYF. In DNA form, the CDR3 reads TGCGCCAGCAGCTTGGCCCCACTGGAGACCCAGTACTTC.

This clone has only a few counts. This chain joins TRBV29-1 and TRBJ1-1; TRBD1 is a possible D gene (6 bases). Germline values: CDR1 SQVTM, CDR2 ANQGSEA. The CDR3 is 13 amino acids. V was cut by 4 bases and J by 3 bases, with 12 bases left in between. The CDR3 DNA sequence: TGCAGCGTTGGTGGGGGGGCCCACACTGAAGCTTTCTTT. Amino acid sequence: CSVGGGAHTEAFF.

The chain couples TRBV18 to TRBJ2-3; 10 bases agree with TRBD2. The CDR3 consists of 17 residues. The V gene end was trimmed by 6 bases and the J gene end by 2 bases; junction bases not matched to a gene: 11. From germline, CDR1 is KGHSH and CDR2 LQKENI. The CDR3 here is CASSHLGLAELTDTQYF. As DNA, the CDR3 is TGTGCCAGCTCGCACCTCGGACTAGCGGAACTCACAGATACGCAGTATTTT.

The chain employs TRBV27 and TRBJ2-3, with D perhaps matching TRBD2 (6 bases). This CDR3 spans 13 amino acids. From germline, CDR1 is MNHEY and CDR2 SMNVEV (reference sequence). Trimming took 3 bases from V and 7 from J, leaving 11 bases between them. This CDR3 is CASSFSTSHTQYF. DNA for the CDR3: TGTGCCAGCAGTTTCTCCACTAGCCATACGCAGTATTTT.

The chain uses TRBV5-4 and TRBJ2-1; 14 nucleotides line up with TRBD2. Germline-derived CDR1 and CDR2 are SGHNT and YYREEE (reference sequence). The CDR3 has 15 amino acids. J was trimmed by 10 bases and V by 1 base; bases with no gene match: 4. CDR3 sequence: CASSLQGLAGAEQFF. The CDR3 nucleotides are TGTGCCAGCAGCTTGCAGGGACTAGCGGGAGCGGAGCAGTTCTTC.

J is TRBJ1-1 and V is TRBV7-2; a possible D gene is TRBD1 (6 bases). Germline-derived CDR1 and CDR2 are SGHTA and FQGNSA. The CDR3 has 15 amino acids. V was shortened by 1 base and J by 3 bases, with 12 bases between the two germline ends. CDR3 sequence: CASSLEAGGDTEAFF. The CDR3, as DNA: TGTGCCAGCAGCTTAGAGGCTGGGGGCGACACTGAAGCTTTCTTT.

This clone has just one count. The chain links TRBV28 to TRBJ1-4, with D possibly matching TRBD1 (6 bases). Germline lookup yields CDR1 MDHEN and CDR2 SYDVKM. This CDR3 is 14 amino acids long. Trimming took 8 bases from V and 5 from J, leaving 15 bases between them. In nucleotides, the CDR3 is TGTGCCAGCGGCTCACAGGGTCCGAATGAAAAACTGTTTTTT. It specifies CASGSQGPNEKLFF. Full variable domain (outside the CDR3, taken from reference TRBV28 and TRBJ1-4): DVKVTQSSRYLVKRTGEKVFLECVQDMDHENMFWYRQDPGLGLRLIYFSYDVKMKEKGDIPEGYSVSREKKERFSLILESASTNQTSMYLCASGSQGPNEKLFFGSGTQLSVL.

The CDR3 is CASSVNQGARYEQYF. In DNA form, the CDR3 reads TGTGCCAGCAGCGTAAACCAGGGGGCGCGGTACGAGCAGTACTTC. The chain is built from TRBV9 and TRBJ2-7, with 8 bases lining up with TRBD1. V trimming: 1 base; J trimming: 4 bases; junction bases outside the gene matches: 7. CDR3 length equals 15 residues. The germline gives CDR1 SGDLS, CDR2 YYNGEE.

This chain joins TRBV5-4 and TRBJ2-1, with 9 bases lining up with TRBD2. Germline V gene sequence: CDR1 SGHNT, CDR2 YYREEE (reference sequence). The CDR3 is made up of 15 amino acids. With V trimmed by 2 bases and J by 4 bases, 4 bases remained unmatched. The CDR3 region is CASSFSTSGYNEQFF. The CDR3 coding sequence is TGTGCCAGCAGCTTTTCGACTAGCGGATACAATGAGCAGTTCTTC.

The chain is built from TRBV2 and TRBJ1-2; TRBD1 might be the D (5 bases). The ends were cut back, 1 base at V and 8 bases at J, with 8 bases in the middle. This CDR3 has 12 amino acids. Germline V lookup: CDR1 SNHLY, CDR2 FYNNEI. CDR3 bases: TGTGCCAGCAGTGAAGGGGGACTCGGCTACACCTTC. Amino acids: CASSEGGLGYTF.

The chain couples TRBV30 to TRBJ1-2; 9 positions agree with TRBD1. Germline-derived CDR1 and CDR2 are GTSNPN and SVGIG (reference sequence). CDR3 size: 14 residues. After removal of 3 bases from V and 4 bases from J, the junction contained 6 bases not matched to a gene. Here the CDR3 reads CAWSLTGGPYGYTF. The CDR3 coding sequence is TGTGCCTGGAGCCTCACAGGGGGCCCCTATGGCTACACCTTC.

The chain has TRBV5-1 and TRBJ1-4; the D gene is possibly TRBD1 (6 bases). V lost 5 bases to trimming and J lost 4 bases, with 18 bases between them. Germline V lookup: CDR1 SGHRS, CDR2 YFSETQ. The length of the CDR3 is 16 residues. CDR3 DNA sequence: TGCGCCAGCAGAGTTGGGGGGGCTTTGGGTAATGAAAAACTGTTTTTT. It encodes CASRVGGALGNEKLFF.

This clone has just one count. The CDR3 coding sequence is TGTGCCTGGAGTGTTGGCCCCCCGCGGGGTCTTAATGAAAAACTGTTTTTT. It yields the protein CAWSVGPPRGLNEKLFF. The J gene is TRBJ1-4, the V gene TRBV30; D remains unclear. The CDR3 spans 17 residues. Between the trimmed V and J ends, which lost 0 bases and 4 bases, there was a span of 18 bases. CDR1 is GTSNPN, CDR2 SVGIG, per germline (reference sequence).

This rearrangement joins TRBV12-1 to TRBJ1-1; TRBD1, as called in the table, went unchecked against the DNA. TRBV12-1 is given as a pseudogene. This CDR3 has 13 amino acids. The CDR3 sequence is CASSFYRNTEAFF. In nucleotides, the CDR3 is TGTGCCAGCAGTTTTTACAGGAACACTGAAGCTTTCTTT.

This sequence joins TRBV6-5 and TRBJ2-3, with D possibly matching TRBD2 (6 bases). Germline CDR1 reads MNHEY; CDR2 reads SVGAGI. Deletions cut 6 bases from V and 8 bases from J, with 12 bases between. The CDR3 spans 12 residues. Here the CDR3 DNA reads TGTGCCAGCAGAACGCAGGGAGGTACGCAGTATTTT. Its translation is CASRTQGGTQYF.

This clone occurred a few times. The J gene is TRBJ1-5, the V gene TRBV4-1; D not certain. V lost 0 bases to trimming and J lost 0 bases, with 6 bases between them. Germline assignment: CDR1 MGHRA and CDR2 YSYEKL. The CDR3 is 15 residues long. CDR3 in amino acids: CASSQEGHSNQPQHF. The DNA of the CDR3 is TGCGCCAGCAGCCAAGAGGGCCATAGCAATCAGCCCCAGCATTTT.

The chain employs TRBV5-6 and TRBJ1-1, with unresolved D. Germline V gene sequence: CDR1 SGHDT, CDR2 YYEEEE. Trimming shortened V by 3 bases and J by 1 base, and 19 bases separated the two germline ends. The length of the CDR3 is 17 residues. The CDR3 is CASSSTLILTENTEAFF. The CDR3 DNA reads as TGTGCCAGCAGCTCGACACTTATCCTTACAGAGAACACTGAAGCTTTCTTT. Based on the CDR3 plus reference TRBV5-6 and TRBJ1-1, the full variable domain is DAGVTQSPTHLIKTRGQQVTLRCSPKSGHDTVSWYQQALGQGPQFIFQYYEEEERQRGNFPDRFSGHQFPNYSSELNVNALLLGDSALYLCASSSTLILTENTEAFFGQGTRLTVV.

The gene calls are TRBV5-4 and TRBJ1-3; a weak D match, TRBD1 (6 bases). CDR3 length equals 14 residues. Germline CDR1 is SGHNT and CDR2 is YYREEE (reference sequence). V lost 4 bases and J 4 bases, leaving 12 bases between the germline ends. DNA of the CDR3: TGTGCCAGCAGCACAACAGGGCCCGGAAACACCATATATTTT. Translating it yields CASSTTGPGNTIYF.

The rearrangement joins TRBV2 to TRBJ1-1, with 10 bases lining up with TRBD1. The length of the CDR3 is 15 residues. The germline gives CDR1 SNHLY, CDR2 FYNNEI. Trimming cost V 6 bases and J 1 base; bases outside gene matches: 5. CDR3 coding DNA: TGTGCCAGCAGGATTCGACAGGGGGCGAACACTGAAGCTTTCTTT. Its translation is CASRIRQGANTEAFF.

This chain joins TRBV5-5 and TRBJ1-2; 7 nucleotides line up with TRBD1. The CDR3 totals 14 residues. V was clipped by 4 bases and J by 4 bases; unmatched bases: 7. Germline CDR1 is SGHKS and CDR2 is YYEKEE (reference sequence). CDR3 DNA: TGTGCCAGCAGCCCTCCGGGACAGAGCTATGGCTACACCTTC. Protein: CASSPPGQSYGYTF.

This chain links TRBV6-5 with TRBJ2-1, with D possibly being TRBD1 (5 bases). In germline, CDR1 is MNHEY, CDR2 SVGAGI. This CDR3 is built from 11 residues. With 6 bases removed from V and 11 bases from J, the gap between germline ends came to 11 bases. CDR3 sequence: CASRQDTKQFF. CDR3 sequence (DNA): TGTGCCAGCAGGCAGGACACCAAGCAGTTCTTC.

This chain connects TRBV7-2 to TRBJ2-1; 9 positions agree with TRBD2. Trimming cost V 6 bases and J 5 bases; bases outside gene matches: 5. Germline CDR1 is SGHTA and CDR2 is FQGNSA. The CDR3 sequence is 14 residues long. This chain's CDR3 is CASRRGGIHNEQFF. The CDR3 DNA reads as TGTGCCAGCAGGCGGGGGGGCATCCACAATGAGCAGTTCTTC.

The DNA for the CDR3 is TGTGCCAGTAGTGTTTCCAGGGGCCCCCACAACGAGCAGTACTTC. Protein: CASSVSRGPHNEQYF. The chain is built from TRBV19 and TRBJ2-7; maybe TRBD1 (6 bases). The V end lost 5 bases, the J end lost 5 bases, and 19 bases lay between the germline ends. The CDR3 has 15 residues. Looked up from germline, CDR1 is LNHDA and CDR2 is SQIVND (reference sequence).

The chain recombines TRBV5-1 with TRBJ2-1; 7 bases are a match to TRBD1. The CDR3 loop spans 16 amino acids. J lost 0 bases, V lost 4 bases, and 7 bases had no gene match. Germline V lookup: CDR1 SGHRS, CDR2 YFSETQ. The CDR3: CASSQGQFSSYNEQFF. CDR3 DNA: TGCGCCAGCAGCCAGGGACAGTTTAGCTCCTACAATGAGCAGTTCTTC.

The chain carries TRBV28 and TRBJ1-1; D remains unclear. The CDR3 covers 16 residues. Trimming left V 4 bases short and J 4 bases short, with 19 bases between. In germline, CDR1 is MDHEN, CDR2 SYDVKM. CDR3 nucleotide sequence: TGTGCCAGCAGTTATAACCCAGTCGATGCATCCACTGAAGCTTTCTTT. Encoded protein: CASSYNPVDASTEAFF.

The chain employs TRBV7-9 and TRBJ1-1; possible D gene TRBD1, 6 bases. There are 13 residues in the CDR3. From germline, CDR1 is SEHNR and CDR2 FQNEAQ (reference sequence). Trimming pared 5 bases from V and 10 bases from J, leaving 17 bases between. The CDR3 loop is CASSQSNREGAFF. DNA of the CDR3: TGTGCCAGCAGCCAATCGAACAGGGAGGGAGCTTTCTTT.